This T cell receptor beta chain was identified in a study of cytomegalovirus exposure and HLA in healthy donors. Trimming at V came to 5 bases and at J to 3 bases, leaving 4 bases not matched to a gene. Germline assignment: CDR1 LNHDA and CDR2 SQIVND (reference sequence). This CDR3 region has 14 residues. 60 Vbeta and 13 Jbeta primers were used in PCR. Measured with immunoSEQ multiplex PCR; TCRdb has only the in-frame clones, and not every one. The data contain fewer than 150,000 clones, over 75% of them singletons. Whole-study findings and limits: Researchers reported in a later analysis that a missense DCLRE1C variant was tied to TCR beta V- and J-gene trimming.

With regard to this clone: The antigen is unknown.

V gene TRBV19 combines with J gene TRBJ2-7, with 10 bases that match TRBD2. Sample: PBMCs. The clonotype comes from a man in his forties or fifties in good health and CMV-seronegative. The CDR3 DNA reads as TGTGCCAGTAGTCGGCTAGCGGGAGTCTACGAGCAGTACTTC. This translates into CASSRLAGVYEQYF.